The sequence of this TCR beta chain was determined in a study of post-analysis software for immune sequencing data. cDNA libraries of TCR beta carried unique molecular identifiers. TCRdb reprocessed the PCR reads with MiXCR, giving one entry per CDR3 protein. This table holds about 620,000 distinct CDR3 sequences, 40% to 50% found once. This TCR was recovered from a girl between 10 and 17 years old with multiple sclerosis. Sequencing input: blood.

CDR3 nucleotide sequence: TGCAGTGCTATAGGGGGAGAGACCCAGTACTTC. Its translation is CSAIGGETQYF. The chain recombines TRBV20-1 with TRBJ2-5; D is possibly TRBD1 (6 bases). V lost 4 bases, J lost 4 bases, and 7 bases lay in between. This CDR3 has 11 amino acids. Germline V CDR1 and CDR2: DFQATT, SNEGSKA (reference sequence).